These 8 T cell receptor beta chains came from one sample sequenced in a study of response to subunit inactivated influenza vaccine. MiXCR, run by TCRdb on the RT-PCR reads, gives a single entry per CDR3 protein. Seen here are around 760,000 distinct CDR3 sequences, more than 11% observed once, and the top ten hold less than 9%. Specimen: PBMCs from blood, collected roughly 15 days before vaccination. Source of these receptors: a man in his fifties or sixties who received an inactivated influenza vaccine.

This clonotype was seen many times. This chain links TRBV20-1 with TRBJ2-1, with D perhaps given as TRBD1 or TRBD2 (6 bases each). The CDR3 spans 15 residues. CDR1 DFQATT and CDR2 SNEGSKA come from the germline V gene (reference sequence). Trimming left V 1 base short and J 4 bases short, with 14 bases between. DNA of the CDR3: TGCAGTGCTAGAGTGAACTCGGGGGCATACAATGAGCAGTTCTTC. It codes for CSARVNSGAYNEQFF.

The chain uses TRBV12-3 or TRBV12-4 and TRBJ2-3; 8 bases fit TRBD2. The junction had 13 bases not matched to a gene; V was cut back by 6 bases and J by 2 bases. The CDR3 is made up of 17 amino acids. CDR3 sequence (DNA): TGTGCCAGCAGCCTTCCTCTCGGGGGGGGGGACACAGATACGCAGTATTTT. This encodes CASSLPLGGGDTDTQYF.

This clonotype was recorded at least ten times. The chain joins TRBV12-3 or TRBV12-4 to TRBJ2-1, with 7 bases identical to TRBD2. CDR3 size: 15 residues. V shed 3 bases and J 5 bases; nucleotides not matched to a gene: 7. CDR3 in DNA: TGTGCCAGCAGTTTGCGGGGGATTAGGGACAATGAGCAGTTCTTC. It yields the protein CASSLRGIRDNEQFF.

The chain joins TRBV4-1 to TRBJ2-7, with D perhaps matching TRBD1 (6 bases). Trimming removed 3 bases from V and 2 bases from J, with 11 bases in between. Germline V gives CDR1 MGHRA, CDR2 YSYEKL. This CDR3 contains 14 residues. The CDR3 is CASSQIGQTYEQYF. CDR3 nucleotides: TGCGCCAGCAGCCAGATCGGACAGACCTACGAGCAGTACTTC.

In its sample, this clonotype was seen a few times. V and J are TRBV2 and TRBJ1-1; a weak D match, TRBD1 (5 bases). There are 12 residues in the CDR3. Per the germline V gene, CDR1 is SNHLY and CDR2 is FYNNEI. With 5 bases removed from V and 5 bases from J, the gap between germline ends came to 9 bases. This CDR3 is CASSRGWTEAFF. Here the CDR3 DNA reads TGTGCCAGCAGTCGGGGGTGGACTGAAGCTTTCTTT.

The V gene is TRBV4-2, the J gene TRBJ2-5; D is uncertain. CDR1 LGHNA and CDR2 YNFKEQ come from the germline V gene. The CDR3 has 13 residues. V lost 0 bases to trimming and J lost 4 bases, with 6 bases between them. The CDR3 region has the DNA TGTGCCAGCAGCCAAGAAGTGTCAGAGACCCAGTACTTC. This sequence encodes CASSQEVSETQYF.

The rearrangement links TRBV3-1 to TRBJ2-1, with D maybe TRBD2 (6 bases). Trimming left V 4 bases short and J 2 bases short, with 15 bases between. Germline assignment: CDR1 LGHDT and CDR2 YNNKEL (reference sequence). The CDR3 sequence is 16 residues long. As DNA, the CDR3 is TGTGCCAGCAGCCCTCCGGGACTCTGGACCTACAATGAGCAGTTCTTC. This gives the protein CASSPPGLWTYNEQFF.

This clonotype came up a few times. V usage is TRBV28 and J usage is TRBJ2-1, with TRBD2 matching 9 bases. From germline, CDR1 is MDHEN and CDR2 SYDVKM. The ends lost 7 bases at V and 2 bases at J; junction bases unmatched: 6. The CDR3 length is 15 residues. The CDR3 sequence is CASTLTSGAYNEQFF. The DNA of the CDR3 is TGTGCCAGCACCCTGACTAGCGGAGCCTACAATGAGCAGTTCTTC.